This TCR beta chain stems from a study of blood T cell repertoires in COVID-19 (TCRdb year 2020). Study-level background: Samples covering the acute and convalescent phases of COVID-19 were provided by collaborators in the United States, Italy and Spain. The material from the prospective study consisted of cDNA or gDNA derived from T cells, B-cell-depleted T cells, or PBMCs. The dataset comprised deeply sampled blood TCRbeta repertoires from subjects exposed to, actively infected with, or recovered from COVID-19. The repertoires were released in a freely available public database intended as a resource for research on the immune response to SARS-CoV-2. The samples were drawn from the first 160 participants of the ongoing ImmuneRACE study and from 950 to 1,500 subjects provided by 6 global collaborators. A de-identified subject ID, COVID-19 status, age in years and sex were almost always included in the sample metadata. Where available, HLA class I and class II types were taken from metadata supplied by the sample provider and were not determined by assay-based typing. Overall study results and their limits: The quantity of clinical and demographic metadata differed by source and by participant and was supplied without curation.

Note on this clone: The target of this receptor is not known. No clone much larger than this one lies a single base away; base qualities are absent.

TCRbeta CDR3 regions were amplified from genomic DNA using the immunoSEQ Assay, a bias-controlled multiplex PCR. The study's processing was this. The number of nucleated cells in each sample was estimated from the amplification of reference gene primers within the assay. To quantify the absolute abundance of each unique TCRbeta CDR3 rearrangement, sequence reads were collapsed and filtered. For each sample, productive Simpson clonality was calculated by taking the square root of Simpson's diversity index across productive rearrangements. This is the immuneACCESS table as TCRdb keeps it, with only in-frame sequences that have V and J called. A part of the clones is gone; compared with another copy, unresolved V genes explain less than half, and the rest is unexplained. V and J calls and clone size come straight from that table; D and trimming were deduced from the DNA. The sample yields 430,000 or so clones; about 90% were counted once. Roughly 0.87% of the sample is held by the ten biggest clonotypes.

At one collaborating source in Seattle, patients were enrolled during active infection and were followed longitudinally through the course of disease. The collaborating institutions used their own protocols to collect whole blood in K2EDTA tubes. For TCRbeta analysis, collaborator samples were shipped as frozen whole blood, as isolated PBMCs, or as DNA extracted from either sample type. The germline V gene (reference sequence) specifies SGHKS as CDR1 and YYEKEE as CDR2. V lost 0 bases and J lost 1 base; the stretch between them is 12 bases long. The CDR3 runs 16 amino acids, cysteine and phenylalanine included. Kept here is only the CDR3 DNA, which spans 48 bases and is read in frame from base 1.

Sequenced input: peripheral blood. This TCR came from a man aged 18 to 30 with COVID-19, enrolled during active disease. Here the chain combines TRBV5-5 and TRBJ2-3; no D gene call is confident. Here is the DNA: TGTGCCAGCAGCTTGGACGCTGATATAGGCACAGATACGCAGTATTTT. This gives the protein CASSLDADIGTDTQYF.